These 14 T cell receptor beta chains originate from one sample sequenced in a study of shared clonotypes between healthy human individuals. Selected positively for CCR7 and CD45RO-negative, naive CD8 cells excluded terminally differentiated effector memory CD45RA+ cells. TCRdb keeps only in-frame clones here, not all; method: immunoSEQ multiplex PCR. The sample lists around 2,000,000 clones, less than 95% seen once, with about 1.1% in the top ten. Sequencing used naive CD8+ T cells sorted from blood. The receptors were gathered from a man aged 18 to 30 in good health.

This rearrangement joins TRBV27 to TRBJ2-1; 10 bases line up with TRBD2. Trimming cost V 8 bases and J 8 bases; bases outside gene matches: 12. Germline V lookup: CDR1 MNHEY, CDR2 SMNVEV (reference sequence). The CDR3 covers 15 residues. CDR3 residues: CASAASGSGQDEQFF. CDR3 bases: TGTGCCAGCGCCGCTAGCGGGAGTGGGCAGGATGAGCAGTTCTTC.

V usage is TRBV4-1 and J usage is TRBJ1-1; TRBD1 might be the D (6 bases). The CDR3 contains 14 residues. Trimming removed 4 bases at V and 7 bases at J, with 16 bases between. Per the germline V gene, CDR1 is MGHRA and CDR2 is YSYEKL. The DNA of the CDR3 is TGCGCCAGCAGCCCGGATGGGGGGGCCCTTGAAGCTTTCTTT. This encodes CASSPDGGALEAFF.

The CDR3 loop is CASSEILLDFSSYEQYF. The CDR3 region has the DNA TGTGCCAGCAGTGAAATTCTCTTAGACTTCAGCTCCTACGAGCAGTACTTC. The chain employs TRBV6-1 and TRBJ2-7; no clear D. The CDR3 consists of 17 residues. CDR1 is MNHNS, CDR2 SASEGT, per germline. Deletions cut 2 bases from V and 0 bases from J, with 17 bases between.

This clone was observed once. This chain joins TRBV14 and TRBJ1-6; a possible D gene is TRBD1 (5 bases). This CDR3 has 16 residues. V dropped 0 bases and J dropped 2 bases, with 8 bases sitting between them. Per the germline V gene, CDR1 is SGHDN and CDR2 is FVKESK. The CDR3 nucleotides read TGTGCCAGCAGCCAAGAATCAGGGCCCTATAATTCACCCCTCCACTTT. It codes for CASSQESGPYNSPLHF.

This chain joins TRBV10-2 and TRBJ1-1; D call uncertain. V was trimmed by 3 bases and J by 8 bases, leaving 16 bases between them. Germline V lookup: CDR1 WSHSY, CDR2 SAAADI. The CDR3 runs to 14 residues. CDR3 protein: CASSDQDGYLEAFF. CDR3 bases: TGCGCCAGCAGTGATCAGGACGGATATCTAGAAGCTTTCTTT.

The CDR3: CASSAWGEKLFF. As DNA, the CDR3 is TGTGCCAGCAGCGCTTGGGGTGAAAAACTGTTTTTT. The genes are TRBV11-2 and TRBJ1-4; no firm D call. Trimming cost V 5 bases and J 7 bases, with 8 bases left between them. The CDR3 has 12 residues. CDR1 is SGHAT, CDR2 FQNNGV, per germline.

The rearrangement links TRBV9 to TRBJ2-3; D is possibly TRBD1 (6 bases). Germline V lookup: CDR1 SGDLS, CDR2 YYNGEE. This CDR3 contains 17 residues. With 3 bases removed from V and 2 bases from J, the gap between germline ends came to 19 bases. This CDR3 is CASSEVPTGRHTDTQYF. The CDR3 DNA follows: TGTGCCAGCAGCGAGGTCCCCACAGGGCGACACACAGATACGCAGTATTTT. The complete variable domain, with remaining parts taken from reference TRBV9 and TRBJ2-3, reads DSGVTQTPKHLITATGQRVTLRCSPRSGDLSVYWYQQSLDQGLQFLIQYYNGEERAKGNILERFSAQQFPDLHSELNLSSLELGDSALYFCASSEVPTGRHTDTQYFGPGTRLTVL.

As to this clone: Additional DNA sequences in this sample encode the identical CDR3. The rearrangement joins TRBV7-9 to TRBJ2-7, with D uncertain. V lost 3 bases and J lost 4, with 7 bases in between. CDR1 and CDR2 from the germline V gene are SEHNR and FQNEAQ (reference sequence). This CDR3 has 12 residues. This CDR3 is CASSFGSYEQYF. CDR3 nucleotides: TGTGCCAGCAGCTTTGGCTCTTACGAGCAGTACTTC.

This chain links TRBV6-5 with TRBJ2-7, with TRBD2 matching over 9 bases. The CDR3 has 15 amino acids. Trimming removed 4 bases from V and 0 bases from J; junction bases left unmatched: 4. Looked up from germline, CDR1 is MNHEY and CDR2 is SVGAGI. DNA of the CDR3: TGTGCCAGCAGTTTCCTTAGCGGGAGCTCCTACGAGCAGTACTTC. Translating it yields CASSFLSGSSYEQYF.

This rearrangement joins TRBV4-3 to TRBJ1-2; 9 bases match TRBD1. Germline CDR1 reads LGHNA; CDR2 reads YSLEER. The CDR3 extends over 15 amino acids. V was clipped by 4 bases and J by 7 bases; unmatched bases: 10. The CDR3: CASSLSGTGGFGYTF. The DNA for the CDR3 is TGCGCCAGCAGCCTCTCCGGAACAGGGGGCTTTGGCTACACCTTC.

V is TRBV2 and J is TRBJ2-5, with TRBD1 as a possible D gene (5 bases). The V and J ends lost 6 bases and 4 bases respectively, with 21 bases between them. The CDR3 has 16 amino acids. Per germline, CDR1 SNHLY and CDR2 FYNNEI. The CDR3 DNA is TGTGCCAGCAGGGGGCCTCGGACAAAGGCAGGAGAGACCCAGTACTTC. This sequence encodes CASRGPRTKAGETQYF.

This sequence joins TRBV13 and TRBJ2-1, with unresolved D. The ends were cut back, 2 bases at V and 8 bases at J, with 4 bases in the middle. Germline V gives CDR1 PRHDT, CDR2 FYEKMQ (reference sequence). The CDR3 is made up of 11 amino acids. This CDR3 is CASSLWDEQFF. CDR3 nucleotide sequence: TGTGCCAGCAGCTTATGGGATGAGCAGTTCTTC.

This clone has only one observation. The V call is TRBV7-8, the J call TRBJ2-7; maybe TRBD1 (7 bases). Trimming removed 4 bases at V and 7 bases at J, with 23 bases between. The CDR3 consists of 16 residues. Germline V lookup: CDR1 SGHVS, CDR2 FQNEAQ. In nucleotides, the CDR3 is TGTGCCAGCAGCTCCCAGGAGGGGACAGTACCCTGGGAGCAGTACTTC. It codes for CASSSQEGTVPWEQYF.

The chain is built from TRBV9 and TRBJ1-1, with D maybe TRBD1 (6 bases). The germline V gene encodes CDR1 SGDLS and CDR2 YYNGEE. This CDR3 spans 16 amino acids. The V gene lost 0 bases and the J gene lost 5 bases, with 17 bases spanning the gap. This CDR3 reads CASSVGAGVSGTEAFF. The CDR3 DNA is TGTGCCAGCAGCGTAGGGGCAGGGGTTAGCGGGACTGAAGCTTTCTTT.